Below, 14 T cell receptor beta chains from the same sample are listed, as sequenced in a study of CD8+CD57+ T cells in acquired aplastic anemia. Patients chosen for sequencing had CD8+CD57+ cells that had expanded, as shown by flow cytometry. Profiling of TCR beta VDJ combinations and CDR3 sequences used genomic DNA as template. TCRdb called the reads again in MiXCR, with one record for every CDR3 protein. The sample has approximately 220,000 distinct CDR3 sequences; almost 50% are singletons. Sequencing used sorted CD4+, CD8+, or CD8+CD57+ T cells (not recorded which) from PBMCs. The receptors here all came from a human donor with aplastic anemia.

This clonotype was picked up many times. The V call is TRBV2, the J call TRBJ1-1; 7 nucleotides match TRBD1. Germline CDR1 reads SNHLY; CDR2 reads FYNNEI. V dropped 6 bases and J dropped 6; count of bases not matched to a gene: 7. The CDR3 consists of 13 residues. Written as DNA, the CDR3 is TGTGCCAGCAGAGACAGGGAACTCGCTGAAGCTTTCTTT. Amino acids: CASRDRELAEAFF.

V is TRBV7-3 and J is TRBJ2-7; TRBD2 agrees at 12 bases. The CDR3 has 18 amino acids. V shed 5 bases and J 1 base; nucleotides not matched to a gene: 12. CDR1 SGHTA and CDR2 FQGTGA come from the germline V gene. The CDR3 DNA reads TGTGCCAGCAGCGTTGGACTAGCGGGGCCCTTAAATTCCTACGAGCAGTACTTC. It translates to CASSVGLAGPLNSYEQYF.

Comments on this clonotype: As the CDR3 is not closed by the conserved phenylalanine or tryptophan, this likely results from a read error. The rearrangement links TRBV11-3 to TRBJ1-1; D perhaps matches TRBD1 (6 bases). The germline V gene has CDR1 SGHNT and CDR2 YENEEA. This CDR3 has 13 residues. CDR3 protein: CASSLDRDTEAFL. CDR3 nucleotide sequence: TGTGCCAGCAGCTTAGATCGGGACACGGAAGCTTTCCTT.

This clonotype was counted ten times or more. The rearrangement links TRBV27 to TRBJ2-7; 9 bases line up with TRBD1. Germline V gene lookup returns CDR1 MNHEY and CDR2 SMNVEV (reference sequence). The CDR3 is 16 residues long. With 2 bases clipped from V and 2 bases from J, the junction kept 7 bases outside the gene matches. CDR3 protein: CASSLAGTGLTYEQYF. In nucleotides, the CDR3 is TGTGCCAGCAGTTTAGCCGGGACAGGGCTCACCTACGAGCAGTACTTC.

This clonotype appeared many times. The chain links TRBV5-1 to TRBJ2-7; 8 bases match TRBD1. The J segment lost 2 bases and the V segment lost 4 bases, leaving 8 bases of the junction unmatched. The CDR3 is made up of 15 amino acids. The germline V gene encodes CDR1 SGHRS and CDR2 YFSETQ. CDR3 residues: CASSPPSRGPYEQYF. In DNA form, the CDR3 reads TGCGCCAGCAGCCCCCCCTCCAGGGGGCCCTACGAGCAGTACTTC.

In this sample, this clonotype turned up many times. CDR3 nucleotide sequence: TGTGCCAGCAGCCAAGTGGACAGGACTGTCTATGGCTACACCTTC. Translation: CASSQVDRTVYGYTF. V usage is TRBV4-2 and J usage is TRBJ1-2; 7 bases map to TRBD1. The trim removed 1 base at V and 4 bases at J, leaving 6 bases unmatched. The germline CDR1 and CDR2 sequences are LGHNA and YNFKEQ. The CDR3 totals 15 residues.

As concerns this clonotype: An end of the junction differs from the germline gene, which may be a read error. The rearrangement links TRBV19 to TRBJ1-2, with a possible D match to TRBD1 (5 bases). The CDR3 runs 16 residues. In germline, CDR1 is LNHDA, CDR2 SQIVND (reference sequence). DNA for the CDR3: TGTGCCAGCAGTATGGATCGGGGGTATAGTAGTCGGGGCTACACCTTC. It yields the protein CASSMDRGYSSRGYTF.

The J gene is TRBJ2-1, the V gene TRBV15; no clear D gene. Germline V gene lookup returns CDR1 LNHNV and CDR2 YYDKDF (reference sequence). V lost 1 base and J lost 4, with 11 bases in between. This CDR3 is 15 amino acids long. The CDR3 protein is CATSRGGTDYNEQFF. CDR3 sequence (DNA): TGTGCCACCAGCAGAGGAGGAACCGATTACAATGAGCAGTTCTTC.

To note about this clonotype: This may be a read error, as it is one base from a much larger clone. V usage is TRBV3-1 and J usage is TRBJ1-2; no reliable D call. V dropped 4 bases and J dropped 8 bases, with 23 bases sitting between them. There are 16 residues in the CDR3. Germline CDR1 and CDR2: LGHDT and YNNKEL (reference sequence). The CDR3 reads CASSLGRARMGYGYTF. The CDR3 coding sequence is TGTGCCAGCAGCCTTGGGCGGGCCAGGATGGGCTACGGCTACACCTTC.

This clonotype was counted once. This may come from a read error, since a much larger clone is one base off. This chain joins TRBV2 and TRBJ2-3; perhaps TRBD2 as D (6 bases). Trimming shortened V by 5 bases and J by 4 bases, and 13 bases separated the two germline ends. In germline, CDR1 is SNHLY, CDR2 FYNNEI. The CDR3 is made up of 14 amino acids. CDR3: CASSYRGNADTQYF. CDR3 coding DNA: TGTGCCAGCAGTTATCGCGGGAACGCAGATACGCAGTATTTT.

The rearrangement uses TRBV25-1 and TRBJ2-1, with D unresolved. The CDR3 sequence is 16 residues long. CDR1 is MGHDK, CDR2 SYGVNS, per germline. The V gene lost 6 bases and the J gene lost 0 bases, with 15 bases spanning the gap. CDR3 DNA sequence: TGTGCCAGCAGCCCCTTCCCACTGTGCTCCTACAATGAGCAGTTCTTC. Translation: CASSPFPLCSYNEQFF.

J is TRBJ1-3 and V is TRBV7-9; TRBD1 matches at 7 bases. With V trimmed by 6 bases and J by 0 bases, 8 bases remained unmatched. The CDR3 runs to 16 residues. CDR1 and CDR2 (germline): SEHNR, FQNEAQ (reference sequence). The CDR3 coding sequence is TGTGCCAGCAGTTTCGTACGGGACAGCTCTGGAAACACCATATATTTT. Protein: CASSFVRDSSGNTIYF.

The table lists this clonotype with many counts. This chain links TRBV12-3 or TRBV12-4 with TRBJ2-3; 12 nucleotides align to TRBD2. There are 15 residues in the CDR3. V dropped 5 bases and J dropped 4; count of bases not matched to a gene: 4. The CDR3 protein is CASSQTSGGPDTQYF. Written as DNA, the CDR3 is TGTGCCAGCAGTCAGACTAGCGGGGGCCCAGATACGCAGTATTTT.

The chain has TRBV10-3 and TRBJ2-1; TRBD2 matches at 9 bases. From germline, CDR1 is ENHRY and CDR2 SYGVKD. The CDR3 contains 15 residues. Unmatched junction bases numbered 8, after V lost 3 bases and J lost 8 bases. CDR3 loop: CAISESSGVVHEQFF. The CDR3 DNA is TGTGCCATCAGTGAATCTAGCGGGGTAGTTCATGAGCAGTTCTTC.